This TCR beta chain appears in the sequencing data of a study of shared clonotypes between healthy human individuals. In this sample, this clone turned up once. CDR3 size: 16 residues. J gave up 8 bases and V 4 bases, and 14 bases lay outside the gene matches. Germline assignment: CDR1 MNHEY and CDR2 SVGAGI. Assay used: immunoSEQ multiplex PCR; TCRdb lists only in-frame clones, some missing. The repertoire includes around 1.4 million clones, around 98.5% of them detected once, and approximately 0.4% sits in the top ten. The sample was naive CD4+ T cells sorted from blood. Subset noted: CD45RA+ positively selected. This sequence originates from a man under 40 in good health. The rearrangement uses TRBV6-5 and TRBJ2-1, with 7 bases lining up with TRBD2. The CDR3 sequence is CASSSDGRPLLDEQFF. The CDR3 DNA sequence: TGTGCCAGCAGTTCGGACGGGAGGCCCCTTCTGGATGAGCAGTTCTTC.